A selection of T cell receptor beta chains follows, all from one sample in a study of blood T cell repertoires in COVID-19. Libraries were prepared by immunoSEQ multiplex PCR; TCRdb keeps only in-frame clonotypes and omits some of them. Of over 150,000 clones in the sample, roughly 81% were seen once. The sequenced sample was peripheral blood. The receptors stem from an elderly woman with COVID-19, enrolled during active disease. Both conserved end residues are part of each CDR3. A D gene is named only where the DNA matches it firmly. Expanded clones are given a class, and other clones once, few, many or no size at all.

j_gene | abundance | d_gene | v_gene | CDR3aa | CDR3nt
TRBJ2-1 | few | TRBD2 | TRBV19 | CASATSAYNEQFF | TGTGCCAGCGCTACTAGCGCCTACAATGAGCAGTTCTTC
TRBJ2-7 | . | TRBD2 | TRBV5-4 | CASSLPPGLAGPSYEQYF | TGTGCCAGCAGCTTACCCCCGGGACTAGCGGGCCCCTCCTACGAGCAGTACTTC
TRBJ2-1 | . | TRBD2 | TRBV7-3 | CASSSRLAGGLEQFF | TGTGCCAGCAGCTCCCGACTAGCGGGGGGGCTTGAGCAGTTCTTC
TRBJ2-7 | . | TRBD1 | TRBV19 | CASARTGTIEQYF | TGTGCCAGTGCCCGGACAGGGACGATCGAGCAGTACTTC
TRBJ2-3 | . | TRBD2 | TRBV4-2 | CASSQDRLAGGPGIPDTQYF | TGTGCCAGCAGCCAAGATAGACTAGCGGGGGGGCCTGGGATCCCAGATACGCAGTATTTT
TRBJ2-5 | . | TRBD2 | TRBV27 | CASSLSGGETQYF | TGTGCCAGCAGTTTATCGGGGGGGGAGACCCAGTACTTC
TRBJ2-5 | . | . | TRBV9 | CASSPLGGQETQYF | TGTGCCAGCAGCCCTCTGGGAGGCCAAGAGACCCAGTACTTC
TRBJ2-2 | . | . | TRBV5-1 | CASSLTGNTGELFF | TGCGCCAGCAGTTTAACGGGAAACACCGGGGAGCTGTTTTTT
TRBJ2-1 | . | TRBD2 | TRBV15 | CATSRRPGLAGGNEQFF | TGTGCCACCAGCAGAAGACCGGGATTAGCGGGAGGGAATGAGCAGTTCTTC
TRBJ1-5 | few | . | TRBV5-1 | CASSLSGTGAGNQPQHF | TGCGCCAGCAGCTTGTCCGGGACTGGAGCTGGCAATCAGCCCCAGCATTTT
TRBJ2-3 | . | . | TRBV5-1 | CASSSIREDTQYF | TGCGCCAGCAGTAGTATCAGGGAAGATACGCAGTATTTT
TRBJ2-7 | . | . | TRBV7-2 | CASSSYYYEQYF | TGTGCCAGCAGCTCATACTACTACGAGCAGTACTTC
TRBJ2-1 | . | . | TRBV11-2 | CASSLGLNNEQFF | TGTGCCAGCAGCTTAGGTCTAAACAATGAGCAGTTCTTC
TRBJ2-1 | few | TRBD1 | TRBV7-9 | CASTTGTGFNEQFF | TGTGCCAGCACCACCGGGACAGGGTTTAATGAGCAGTTCTTC
TRBJ1-6 | . | TRBD1 | TRBV5-1 | CASSLLGQGYSPLHF | TGCGCCAGCAGCTTGCTCGGACAGGGATATTCACCCCTCCACTTT
TRBJ1-2 | . | . | TRBV10-3 | CASTPIWDYGYTF | TGTGCCTCGACACCGATCTGGGACTATGGCTACACCTTC
TRBJ1-5 | . | TRBD1 | TRBV6-5 | CASRPDRGDQPQHF | TGTGCCAGCAGACCGGACAGGGGGGATCAGCCCCAGCATTTT
TRBJ1-1 | . | TRBD1 | TRBV19 | CASSVRTGGNAAFF | TGTGCCAGTAGTGTCAGGACAGGGGGGAACGCAGCTTTCTTT
TRBJ2-1 | . | TRBD2 | TRBV7-3 | CASSPGLAGGWNEQFF | TGTGCCAGCAGCCCGGGACTAGCGGGAGGATGGAATGAGCAGTTCTTC
TRBJ1-5 | . | . | TRBV14 | CASSQDRRQFGQPQHF | TGTGCCAGCAGCCAAGATCGTCGACAGTTTGGACAGCCCCAGCATTTT
TRBJ2-7 | . | TRBD1 | TRBV3-1/TRBV3-2 | CASSQATGASYEQYF | TGTGCCAGCAGCCAGGCGACAGGGGCCTCCTACGAGCAGTACTTC
TRBJ2-7 | . | TRBD1 | TRBV3-1/TRBV3-2 | CASSPRTGTYEQYF | TGTGCCAGCAGCCCGCGGACAGGAACTTACGAGCAGTACTTC
TRBJ2-3 | . | . | TRBV5-1 | CASSLAVAELDTQYF | TGCGCCAGCAGCTTGGCCGTTGCGGAACTAGATACGCAGTATTTT
TRBJ2-5 | . | TRBD1 | TRBV2 | CASSAQGAEETQYF | TGTGCCAGCAGTGCCCAGGGGGCGGAAGAGACCCAGTACTTC
TRBJ2-3 | few | . | TRBV4-3 | CASSQVSGLDTQYF | TGCGCCAGCAGCCAAGTTTCCGGGTTGGATACGCAGTATTTT
TRBJ2-5 | . | . | TRBV9 | CASSVASQETQYF | TGTGCCAGCAGCGTAGCTTCCCAAGAGACCCAGTACTTC
TRBJ1-2 | . | . | TRBV12-3/TRBV12-4 | CASSIGGGYGYTF | TGTGCCAGCAGCATAGGGGGGGGCTATGGCTACACCTTC
TRBJ2-5 | . | TRBD2 | TRBV5-6 | CASSSGPNGGETQYF | TGTGCCAGCAGCTCGGGACCCAACGGGGGGGAGACCCAGTACTTC
TRBJ1-2 | . | . | TRBV5-4 | CASSLGRGTSHGYTF | TGTGCCAGCAGCTTAGGTAGGGGAACAAGCCATGGCTACACCTTC
TRBJ2-3 | once | . | TRBV5-1 | CASEPGGTDTQYF | TGCGCCAGCGAACCGGGGGGCACAGATACGCAGTATTTT
TRBJ2-5 | . | TRBD2 | TRBV5-1 | CASSLDASGSQETQYF | TGCGCCAGCAGCTTGGATGCTAGCGGGTCACAAGAGACCCAGTACTTC
TRBJ2-5 | once | . | TRBV6-5 | CASDRIGGSETQYF | TGTGCCAGCGATCGAATAGGGGGTTCAGAGACCCAGTACTTC
TRBJ2-1 | . | TRBD2 | TRBV20-1 | CSASGTSGGYNEQFF | TGCAGTGCTAGTGGGACTAGCGGGGGGTACAATGAGCAGTTCTTC
TRBJ2-7 | . | . | TRBV18 | CASSLEGEQYF | TGTGCCAGCTCACTGGAGGGCGAGCAGTACTTC